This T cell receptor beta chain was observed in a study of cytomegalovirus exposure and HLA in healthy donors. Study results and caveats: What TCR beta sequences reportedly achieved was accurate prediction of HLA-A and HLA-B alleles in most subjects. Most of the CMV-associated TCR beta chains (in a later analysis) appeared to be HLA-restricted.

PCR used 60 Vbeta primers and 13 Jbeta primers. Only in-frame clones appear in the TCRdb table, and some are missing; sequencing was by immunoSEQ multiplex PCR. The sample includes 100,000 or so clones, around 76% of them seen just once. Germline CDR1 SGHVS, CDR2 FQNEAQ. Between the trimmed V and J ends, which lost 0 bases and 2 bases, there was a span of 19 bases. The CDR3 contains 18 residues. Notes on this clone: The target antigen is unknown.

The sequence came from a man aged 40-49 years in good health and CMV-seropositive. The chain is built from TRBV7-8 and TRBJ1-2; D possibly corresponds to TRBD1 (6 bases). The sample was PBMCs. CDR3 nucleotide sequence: TGTGCCAGCAGCTTAGCGGTTGGAGGGGGGGACTTAAACTATGGCTACACCTTC. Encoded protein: CASSLAVGGGDLNYGYTF.